This entry features one T cell receptor (beta chain) sequence. With 1 base clipped from V and 4 bases from J, the junction kept 3 bases outside the gene matches. Germline CDR1 reads SGHVS; CDR2 reads FNYEAQ. The CDR3 covers 16 residues. The sample belongs to a study of lymphopenia after photon versus proton radiotherapy. Clones were sequenced by immunoSEQ multiplex PCR, and TCRdb holds only the in-frame ones, with some missing. The sample carries some 55,000 clones, approximately 83% recorded once. This TCR was sampled from a man aged 40-49 years with gastric cancer. The sequences come from peripheral blood, collected from a patient treated with photon-based radiotherapy. V usage is TRBV7-6 and J usage is TRBJ2-1, with TRBD2 identical over 11 bases. CDR3 coding DNA: TGTGCCAGCAGCTTAGTCACTAGCGGGGGATACAATGAGCAGTTCTTC. It translates to CASSLVTSGGYNEQFF.